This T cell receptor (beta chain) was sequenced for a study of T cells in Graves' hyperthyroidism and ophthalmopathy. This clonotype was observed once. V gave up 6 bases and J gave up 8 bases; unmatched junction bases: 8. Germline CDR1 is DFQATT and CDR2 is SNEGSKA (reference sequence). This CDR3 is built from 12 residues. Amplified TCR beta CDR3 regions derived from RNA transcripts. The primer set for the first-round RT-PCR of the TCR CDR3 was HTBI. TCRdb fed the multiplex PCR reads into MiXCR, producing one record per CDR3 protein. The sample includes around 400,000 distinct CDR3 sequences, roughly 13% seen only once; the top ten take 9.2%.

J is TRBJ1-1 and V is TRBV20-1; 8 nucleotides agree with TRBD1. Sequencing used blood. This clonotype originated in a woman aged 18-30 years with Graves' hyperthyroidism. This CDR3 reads CSAARQGQEAFF. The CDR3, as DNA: TGCAGTGCCGCCCGACAGGGGCAGGAAGCTTTCTTT.